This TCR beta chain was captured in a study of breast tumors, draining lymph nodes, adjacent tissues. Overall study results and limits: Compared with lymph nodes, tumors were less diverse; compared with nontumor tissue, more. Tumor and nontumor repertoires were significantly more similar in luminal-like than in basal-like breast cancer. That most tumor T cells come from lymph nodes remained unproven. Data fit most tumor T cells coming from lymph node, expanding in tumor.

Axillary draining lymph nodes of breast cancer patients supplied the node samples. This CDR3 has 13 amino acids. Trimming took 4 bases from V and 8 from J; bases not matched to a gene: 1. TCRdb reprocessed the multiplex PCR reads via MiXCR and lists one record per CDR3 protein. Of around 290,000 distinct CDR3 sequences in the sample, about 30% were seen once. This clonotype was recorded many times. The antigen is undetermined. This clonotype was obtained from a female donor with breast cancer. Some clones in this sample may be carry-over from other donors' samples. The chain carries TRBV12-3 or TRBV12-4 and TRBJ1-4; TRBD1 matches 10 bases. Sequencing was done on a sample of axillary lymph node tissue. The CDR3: CASSWGQGEKLFF. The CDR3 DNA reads TGTGCCAGCAGTTGGGGACAGGGGGAAAAACTGTTTTTT.